One and the same sample provided the 3 T cell receptor beta chains below, sequenced in a study of breast tumors, draining lymph nodes, adjacent tissues. Breast cancer patients provided tissue from their axillary draining lymph nodes. TCRdb reanalysed the multiplex PCR reads using MiXCR and keeps one entry per CDR3 protein. Of about 140,000 distinct CDR3 sequences in the sample, 32% are singletons; the top ten hold about 2.3%. The sample comprised axillary lymph node tissue. Receptor source: a female donor with breast cancer. Some clones in this sample may be carry-over from other donors' samples.

Notes on this clonotype: The germline gene is not matched at one end of the junction; a read error may be the cause. The chain has TRBV12-3 or TRBV12-4 and TRBJ2-4, with D perhaps TRBD1 or TRBD2 (6 bases each). This CDR3 contains 15 residues. The CDR3 here is CASSLAWGAKNVQYF. The CDR3 nucleotides read TGTGCCAGCAGTTTAGCATGGGGGGCGAAAAACGTTCAGTACTTC.

This clonotype was seen repeatedly, ten times or more. The chain links TRBV19 to TRBJ2-5, with 7 bases aligning to TRBD2. This CDR3 has 14 amino acids. V lost 2 bases to trimming and J lost 4 bases; unmatched junction nucleotides: 4. The germline V gene has CDR1 LNHDA and CDR2 SQIVND (reference sequence). The CDR3 DNA is TGTGCCAGTAGTATAATGGGGGAGGGAGAGACCCAGTACTTC. It translates to CASSIMGEGETQYF.

This clonotype showed up many times. The J gene is TRBJ2-1, the V gene TRBV9; D possibly corresponds to TRBD2 (6 bases). The CDR3 sequence is 15 residues long. V was trimmed by 4 bases and J by 1 base, leaving 12 bases between them. Germline CDR1 reads SGDLS; CDR2 reads YYNGEE. Here the CDR3 DNA reads TGTGCCAGCAGCCCCTCGGGGGATTCCTACAATGAGCAGTTCTTC. Translation: CASSPSGDSYNEQFF.